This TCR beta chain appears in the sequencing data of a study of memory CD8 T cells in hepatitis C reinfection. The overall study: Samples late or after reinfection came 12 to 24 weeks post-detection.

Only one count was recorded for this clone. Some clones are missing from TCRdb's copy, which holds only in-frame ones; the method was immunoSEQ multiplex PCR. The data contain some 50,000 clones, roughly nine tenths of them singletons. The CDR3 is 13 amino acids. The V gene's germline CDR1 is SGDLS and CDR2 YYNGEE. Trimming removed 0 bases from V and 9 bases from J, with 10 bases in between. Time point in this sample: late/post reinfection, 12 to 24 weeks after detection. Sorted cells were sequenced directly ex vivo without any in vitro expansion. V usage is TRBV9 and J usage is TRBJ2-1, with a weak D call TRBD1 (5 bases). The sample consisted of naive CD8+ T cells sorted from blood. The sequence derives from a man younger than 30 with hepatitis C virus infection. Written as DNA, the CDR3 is TGTGCCAGCAGCGTAGTAAGAGACAGTGAGCAGTTCTTC. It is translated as CASSVVRDSEQFF.